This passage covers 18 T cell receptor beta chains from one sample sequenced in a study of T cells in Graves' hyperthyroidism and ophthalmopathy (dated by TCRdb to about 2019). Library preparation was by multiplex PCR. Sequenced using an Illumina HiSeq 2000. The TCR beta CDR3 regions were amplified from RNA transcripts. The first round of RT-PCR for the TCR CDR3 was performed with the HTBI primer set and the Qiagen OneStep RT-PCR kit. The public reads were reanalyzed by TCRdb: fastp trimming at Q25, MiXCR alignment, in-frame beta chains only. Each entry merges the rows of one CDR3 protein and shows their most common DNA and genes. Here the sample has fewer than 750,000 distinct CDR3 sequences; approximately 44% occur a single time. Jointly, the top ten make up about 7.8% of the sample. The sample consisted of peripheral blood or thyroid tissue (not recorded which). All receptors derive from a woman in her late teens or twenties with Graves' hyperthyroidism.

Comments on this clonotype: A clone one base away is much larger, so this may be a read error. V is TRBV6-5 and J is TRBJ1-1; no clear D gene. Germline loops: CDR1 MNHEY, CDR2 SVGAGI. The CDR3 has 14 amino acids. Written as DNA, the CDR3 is TGTGCCAGCAGTACACGACGGGAAGGCACTGCAGCTTTCTTT. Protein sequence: CASSTRREGTAAFF.

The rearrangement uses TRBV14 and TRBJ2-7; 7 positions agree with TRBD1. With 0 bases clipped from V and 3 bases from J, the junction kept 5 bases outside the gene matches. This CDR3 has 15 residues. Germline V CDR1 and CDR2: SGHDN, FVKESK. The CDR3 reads CASSQETGSNYEQYF. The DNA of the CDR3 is TGTGCCAGCAGCCAAGAGACAGGGTCTAACTACGAGCAGTACTTC. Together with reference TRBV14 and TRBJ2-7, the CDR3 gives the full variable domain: EAGVTQFPSHSVIEKGQTVTLRCDPISGHDNLYWYRRVMGKEIKFLLHFVKESKQDESGMPNNRFLAERTGGTYSTLKVQPAELEDSGVYFCASSQETGSNYEQYFGPGTRLTVT.

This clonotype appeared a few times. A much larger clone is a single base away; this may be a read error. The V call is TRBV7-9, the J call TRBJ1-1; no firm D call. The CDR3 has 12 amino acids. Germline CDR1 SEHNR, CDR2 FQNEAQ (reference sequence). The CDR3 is CAGSLQNTEAFF. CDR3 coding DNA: TGTGCCGGCAGCTTGCAGAACACTGAAGCTTTCTTT.

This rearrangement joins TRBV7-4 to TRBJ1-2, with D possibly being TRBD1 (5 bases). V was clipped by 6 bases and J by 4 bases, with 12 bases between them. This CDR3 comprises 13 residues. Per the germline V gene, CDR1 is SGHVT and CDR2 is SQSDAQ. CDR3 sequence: CASRDFGGYGYTF. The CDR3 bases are TGTGCCAGCAGAGATTTCGGGGGCTATGGCTACACCTTC.

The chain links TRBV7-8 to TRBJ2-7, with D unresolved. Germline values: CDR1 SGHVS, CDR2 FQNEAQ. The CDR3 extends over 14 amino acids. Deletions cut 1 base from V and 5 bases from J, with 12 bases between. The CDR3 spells CASSLGVVGDEQYF. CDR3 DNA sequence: TGTGCCAGCAGCTTAGGGGTGGTTGGGGACGAGCAGTACTTC.

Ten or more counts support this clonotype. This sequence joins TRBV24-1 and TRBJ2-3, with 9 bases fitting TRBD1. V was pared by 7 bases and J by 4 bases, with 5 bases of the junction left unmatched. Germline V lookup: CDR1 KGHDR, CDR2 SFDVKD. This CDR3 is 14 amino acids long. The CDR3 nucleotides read TGTGCCACCAGAGGGACAGGGTCCGCAGATACGCAGTATTTT. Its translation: CATRGTGSADTQYF.

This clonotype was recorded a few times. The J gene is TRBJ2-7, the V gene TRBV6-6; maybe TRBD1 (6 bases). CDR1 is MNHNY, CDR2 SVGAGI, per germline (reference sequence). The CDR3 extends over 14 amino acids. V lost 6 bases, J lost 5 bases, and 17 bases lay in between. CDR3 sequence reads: CASSLQGRADEQYF. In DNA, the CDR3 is TGTGCCAGCAGCTTACAGGGCCGGGCGGACGAGCAGTACTTC.

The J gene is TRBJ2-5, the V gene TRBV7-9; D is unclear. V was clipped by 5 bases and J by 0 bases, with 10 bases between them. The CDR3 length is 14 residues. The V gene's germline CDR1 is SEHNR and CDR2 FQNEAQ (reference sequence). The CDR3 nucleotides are TGTGCCAGCAGCGGCTCGATTCACCAAGAGACCCAGTACTTC. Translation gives CASSGSIHQETQYF.

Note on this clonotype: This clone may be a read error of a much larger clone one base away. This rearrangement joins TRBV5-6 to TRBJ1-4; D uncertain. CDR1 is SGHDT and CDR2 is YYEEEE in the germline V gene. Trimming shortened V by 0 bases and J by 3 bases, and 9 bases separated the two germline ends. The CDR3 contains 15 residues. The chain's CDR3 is CASSLDMLPNEKLFF. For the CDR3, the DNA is TGTGCCAGCAGCTTGGACATGCTACCTAATGAAAAACTGTTTTTT.

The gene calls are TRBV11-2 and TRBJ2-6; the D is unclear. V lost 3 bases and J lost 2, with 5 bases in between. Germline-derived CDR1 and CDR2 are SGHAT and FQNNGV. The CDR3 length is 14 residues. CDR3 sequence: CASSFYPGANVLTF. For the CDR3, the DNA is TGTGCCAGCAGCTTCTACCCTGGGGCCAACGTCCTGACTTTC.

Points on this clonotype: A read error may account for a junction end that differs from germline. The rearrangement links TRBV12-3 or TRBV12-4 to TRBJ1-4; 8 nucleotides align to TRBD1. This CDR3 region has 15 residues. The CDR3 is CASSLAGQVNGKLFF. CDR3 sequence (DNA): TGTGCCAGCAGTTTAGCGGGACAGGTCAATGGAAAACTGTTTTTT.

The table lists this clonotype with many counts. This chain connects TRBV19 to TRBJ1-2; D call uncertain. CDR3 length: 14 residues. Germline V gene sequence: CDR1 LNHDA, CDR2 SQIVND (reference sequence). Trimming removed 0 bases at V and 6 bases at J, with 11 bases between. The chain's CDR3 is CASSIDRGRNGYTF. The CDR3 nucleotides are TGTGCCAGTAGTATAGATCGGGGAAGGAATGGCTACACCTTC.

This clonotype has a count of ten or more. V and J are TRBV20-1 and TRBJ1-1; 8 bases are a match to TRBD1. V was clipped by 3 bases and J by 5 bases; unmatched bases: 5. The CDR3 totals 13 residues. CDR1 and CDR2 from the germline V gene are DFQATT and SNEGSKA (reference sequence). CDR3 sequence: CSASTGGGTEAFF. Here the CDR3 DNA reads TGCAGTGCTAGCACAGGGGGAGGTACTGAAGCTTTCTTT.

The CDR3: CSAHPPASGRTSGELFF. For the CDR3, the DNA is TGCAGTGCTCACCCGCCGGCTAGCGGGAGAACCTCCGGGGAGCTGTTTTTT. The J gene is TRBJ2-2, the V gene TRBV20-1, with TRBD2 matching 10 bases. Looked up from germline, CDR1 is DFQATT and CDR2 is SNEGSKA (reference sequence). With 5 bases clipped from V and 6 bases from J, the junction kept 15 bases outside the gene matches. The CDR3 is 17 amino acids.

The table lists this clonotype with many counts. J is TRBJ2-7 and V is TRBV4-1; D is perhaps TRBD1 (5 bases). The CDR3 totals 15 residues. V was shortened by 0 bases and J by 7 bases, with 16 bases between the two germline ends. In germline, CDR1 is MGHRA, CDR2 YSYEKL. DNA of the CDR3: TGCGCCAGCAGCCAAGATCTACAGGTTCTTTGGGAGCAGTACTTC. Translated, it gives CASSQDLQVLWEQYF.

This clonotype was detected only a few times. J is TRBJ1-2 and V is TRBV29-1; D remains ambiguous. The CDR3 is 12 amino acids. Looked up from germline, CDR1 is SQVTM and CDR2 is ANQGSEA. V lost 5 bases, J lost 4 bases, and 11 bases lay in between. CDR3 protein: CSVRAGLYGYTF. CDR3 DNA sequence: TGCAGCGTTAGGGCAGGCCTCTATGGCTACACCTTC.

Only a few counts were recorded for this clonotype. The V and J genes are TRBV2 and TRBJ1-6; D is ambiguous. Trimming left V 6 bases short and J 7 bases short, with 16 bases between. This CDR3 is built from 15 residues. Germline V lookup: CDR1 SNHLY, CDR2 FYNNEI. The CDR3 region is CASRDPGGRNSPLHF. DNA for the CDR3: TGTGCCAGCAGGGACCCCGGAGGGAGGAATTCACCCCTCCACTTT.

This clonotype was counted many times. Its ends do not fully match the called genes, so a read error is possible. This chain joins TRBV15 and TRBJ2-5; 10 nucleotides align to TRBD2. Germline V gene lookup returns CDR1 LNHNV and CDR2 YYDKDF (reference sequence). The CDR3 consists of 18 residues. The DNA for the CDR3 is TGTGCCACCAGCGGAGAGCTCCTACTAGCGGGAAGAACGGAGACCCAGTACTTC. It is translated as CATSGELLLAGRTETQYF. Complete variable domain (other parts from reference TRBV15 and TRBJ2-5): DAMVIQNPRYQVTQFGKPVTLSCSQTLNHNVMYWYQQKSSQAPKLLFHYYDKDFNNEADTPDNFQSRRPNTSFCFLDIRSPGLGDTAMYLCATSGELLLAGRTETQYFGPGTRLLVL.